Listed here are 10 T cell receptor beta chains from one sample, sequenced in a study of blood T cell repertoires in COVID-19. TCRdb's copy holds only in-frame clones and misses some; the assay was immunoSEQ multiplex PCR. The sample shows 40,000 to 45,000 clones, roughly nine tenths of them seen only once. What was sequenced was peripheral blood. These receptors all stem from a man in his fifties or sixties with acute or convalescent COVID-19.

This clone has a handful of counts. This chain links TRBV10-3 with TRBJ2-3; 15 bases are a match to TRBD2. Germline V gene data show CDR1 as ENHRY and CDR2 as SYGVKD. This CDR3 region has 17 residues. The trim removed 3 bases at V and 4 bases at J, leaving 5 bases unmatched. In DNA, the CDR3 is TGTGCCATCAGTGAAAGGACTAGCGGGGGGGCGGCAGATACGCAGTATTTT. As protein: CAISERTSGGAADTQYF.

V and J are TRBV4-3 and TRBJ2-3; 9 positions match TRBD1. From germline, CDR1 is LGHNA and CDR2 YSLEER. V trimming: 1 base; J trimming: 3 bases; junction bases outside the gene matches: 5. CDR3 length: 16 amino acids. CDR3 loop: CASSQGTGGRTDTQYF. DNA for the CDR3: TGCGCCAGCAGCCAAGGTACAGGGGGCCGGACAGATACGCAGTATTTT.

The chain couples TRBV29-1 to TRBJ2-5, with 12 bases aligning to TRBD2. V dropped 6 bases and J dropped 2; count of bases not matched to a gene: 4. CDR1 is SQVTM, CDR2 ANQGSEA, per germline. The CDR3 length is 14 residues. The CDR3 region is CSVAGLAGQETQYF. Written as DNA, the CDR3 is TGCAGCGTGGCTGGACTAGCGGGGCAAGAGACCCAGTACTTC. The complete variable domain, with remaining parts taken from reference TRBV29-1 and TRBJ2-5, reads SAVISQKPSRDICQRGTSLTIQCQVDSQVTMMFWYRQQPGQSLTLIATANQGSEATYESGFVIDKFPISRPNLTFSTLTVSNMSPEDSSIYLCSVAGLAGQETQYFGPGTRLLVL.

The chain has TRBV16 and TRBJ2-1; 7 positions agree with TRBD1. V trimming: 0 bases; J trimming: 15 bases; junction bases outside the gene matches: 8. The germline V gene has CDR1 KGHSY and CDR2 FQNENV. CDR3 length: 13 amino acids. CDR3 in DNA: TGTGCCAGCAGCCAATCGGGGTCGGACAGGAGGTTCTTC. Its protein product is CASSQSGSDRRFF.

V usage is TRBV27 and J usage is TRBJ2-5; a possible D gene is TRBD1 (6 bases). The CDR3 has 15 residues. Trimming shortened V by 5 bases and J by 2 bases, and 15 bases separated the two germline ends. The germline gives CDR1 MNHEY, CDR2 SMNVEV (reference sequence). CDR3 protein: CASSPRADRQETQYF. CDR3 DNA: TGTGCCAGCAGTCCACGAGCGGACAGACAAGAGACCCAGTACTTC.

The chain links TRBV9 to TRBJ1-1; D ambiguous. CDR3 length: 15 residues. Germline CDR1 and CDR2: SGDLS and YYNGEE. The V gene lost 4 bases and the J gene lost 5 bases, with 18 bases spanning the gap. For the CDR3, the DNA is TGTGCCAGCAGCCCAGTTGCAGGAACGATAACTGAAGCTTTCTTT. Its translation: CASSPVAGTITEAFF.

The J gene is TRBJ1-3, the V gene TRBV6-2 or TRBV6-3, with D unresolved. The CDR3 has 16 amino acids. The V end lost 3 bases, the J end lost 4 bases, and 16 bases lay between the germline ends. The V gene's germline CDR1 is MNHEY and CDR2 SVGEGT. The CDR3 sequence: CASSYDLATRGNTIYF. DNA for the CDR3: TGTGCCAGCAGTTATGACTTGGCAACGCGAGGAAACACCATATATTTT.

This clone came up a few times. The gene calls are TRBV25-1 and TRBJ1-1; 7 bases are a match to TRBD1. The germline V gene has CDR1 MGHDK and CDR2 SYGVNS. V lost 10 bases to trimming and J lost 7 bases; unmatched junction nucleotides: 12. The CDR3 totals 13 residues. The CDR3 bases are TGTGCCATCCAAGACAGGGTGGAATATGAAGCTTTCTTT. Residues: CAIQDRVEYEAFF.

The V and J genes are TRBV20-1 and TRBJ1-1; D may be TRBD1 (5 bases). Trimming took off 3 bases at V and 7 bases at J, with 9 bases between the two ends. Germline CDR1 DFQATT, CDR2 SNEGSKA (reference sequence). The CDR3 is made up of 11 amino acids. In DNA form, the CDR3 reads TGCAGTGCTAGTCCCGACAGTGAAGCTTTCTTT. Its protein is CSASPDSEAFF.

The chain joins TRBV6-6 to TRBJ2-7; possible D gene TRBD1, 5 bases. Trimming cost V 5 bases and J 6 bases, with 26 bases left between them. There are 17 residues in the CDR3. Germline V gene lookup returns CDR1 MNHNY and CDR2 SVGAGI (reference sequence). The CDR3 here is CASSPLAYSDRLGEQYF. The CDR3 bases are TGTGCCAGCAGTCCTCTTGCCTACTCCGACAGATTGGGCGAGCAGTACTTC.